This passage covers 26 T cell receptor beta chains from one sample sequenced in a study of blood T cell repertoires in COVID-19 (dated by TCRdb to about 2020). Library construction relied on the immunoSEQ multiplex PCR assay. TCRdb re-hosts the immuneACCESS table, in-frame sequences only. Its copies lack some clones; in the studies checked, an unresolved V gene accounts for under half of them, and the cause for the rest is not known. The sample table shows 150,000 to 200,000 clones, and around 90% are seen once. The ten biggest clones cover 4% to 5% of the sample. The specimen was peripheral blood. The receptor source for this set is a human donor in a cohort sampled during active COVID-19.

This clone showed up just once. V is TRBV5-6 and J is TRBJ1-4; the D gene is possibly TRBD1 (5 bases). The germline V gene has CDR1 SGHDT and CDR2 YYEEEE. Between the trimmed V and J ends, which lost 4 bases and 8 bases, there was a span of 24 bases. The CDR3 totals 17 residues. CDR3 amino acids: CASSLGRRGRLGEKLFF. CDR3 nucleotides: TGTGCCAGCAGCCTGGGGCGAAGGGGAAGGTTAGGGGAAAAACTGTTTTTT. Supplemented by reference TRBV5-6 and TRBJ1-4, the full variable domain reads DAGVTQSPTHLIKTRGQQVTLRCSPKSGHDTVSWYQQALGQGPQFIFQYYEEEERQRGNFPDRFSGHQFPNYSSELNVNALLLGDSALYLCASSLGRRGRLGEKLFFGSGTQLSVL.

This chain links TRBV5-4 with TRBJ2-5; D remains ambiguous. This CDR3 contains 14 residues. Germline CDR1 SGHNT, CDR2 YYREEE (reference sequence). Trimming stripped 3 bases from V and 1 base from J, with 10 bases between. CDR3 nucleotide sequence: TGTGCCAGCAGCTCCCCCCCAGGCCAAGAGACCCAGTACTTC. It encodes CASSSPPGQETQYF.

This clone has just one count. The chain uses TRBV20-1 and TRBJ1-2; D uncertain. This CDR3 has 11 amino acids. V shed 4 bases and J shed 1 base, with 4 bases lying between them. Germline V lookup: CDR1 DFQATT, CDR2 SNEGSKA (reference sequence). In DNA form, the CDR3 reads TGCAGTGCTAATCGTAACTATGGCTACACCTTC. Protein product: CSANRNYGYTF.

The V call is TRBV6-5, the J call TRBJ2-2, with 8 bases lining up with TRBD2. The length of the CDR3 is 14 residues. Germline-derived CDR1 and CDR2 are MNHEY and SVGAGI. The V and J ends lost 8 bases and 7 bases, in that order; junction bases with no gene match: 9. The CDR3 loop reads CASSRGGPGGELFF. As DNA, the CDR3 is TGTGCCAGCTCTCGGGGGGGGCCAGGCGGGGAGCTGTTTTTT.

V is TRBV15 and J is TRBJ2-5; a weak D match, TRBD2 (5 bases). From germline, CDR1 is LNHNV and CDR2 YYDKDF (reference sequence). CDR3 size: 14 residues. With 2 bases removed from V and 4 bases from J, the gap between germline ends came to 11 bases. The CDR3 DNA reads TGTGCCACCAGCAGAACGCGAGGAGGAGAGACCCAGTACTTC. This sequence encodes CATSRTRGGETQYF. The whole variable domain, remainder taken from reference TRBV15 and TRBJ2-5, is DAMVIQNPRYQVTQFGKPVTLSCSQTLNHNVMYWYQQKSSQAPKLLFHYYDKDFNNEADTPDNFQSRRPNTSFCFLDIRSPGLGDTAMYLCATSRTRGGETQYFGPGTRLLVL.

This chain links TRBV7-9 with TRBJ1-1; D is uncertain. Trimming stripped 2 bases from V and 1 base from J, with 8 bases between. Germline V lookup: CDR1 SEHNR, CDR2 FQNEAQ (reference sequence). The CDR3 totals 14 residues. The CDR3 bases are TGTGCCAGCAGCTTATTTCAGGCGAACACTGAAGCTTTCTTT. Its protein product is CASSLFQANTEAFF.

The chain has TRBV10-1 and TRBJ2-1; maybe TRBD1 (5 bases). There are 17 residues in the CDR3. Germline CDR1 WNHNN, CDR2 SYGVQD (reference sequence). With 10 bases removed from V and 1 base from J, the gap between germline ends came to 23 bases. The CDR3 reads CATIRQGRSRSYNEQFF. In DNA form, the CDR3 reads TGCGCCACCATCCGGCAGGGTCGGTCCCGTTCCTACAATGAGCAGTTCTTC.

As for this clone: The identical CDR3 is also encoded by other nucleotide sequences in the sample. The rearrangement links TRBV11-3 to TRBJ2-3; no definite D call. The V gene's germline CDR1 is SGHNT and CDR2 YENEEA. The CDR3 sequence is 14 residues long. With 3 bases removed from V and 0 bases from J, the gap between germline ends came to 7 bases. Here the CDR3 reads CASSLTTSTDTQYF. CDR3 nucleotide sequence: TGTGCCAGCAGCTTGACGACTAGCACAGATACGCAGTATTTT.

V gene TRBV19 combines with J gene TRBJ2-6; possibly TRBD1 for D (5 bases). Trimming shortened V by 0 bases and J by 0 bases, and 9 bases separated the two germline ends. Germline V gene sequence: CDR1 LNHDA, CDR2 SQIVND (reference sequence). The CDR3 has 17 residues. The CDR3 spells CASSIEGDSSGANVLTF. The DNA of the CDR3 is TGTGCCAGTAGTATAGAGGGCGACAGCTCTGGGGCCAACGTCCTGACTTTC.

This chain joins TRBV6-2 or TRBV6-3 and TRBJ2-7; 9 bases match TRBD2. The trim removed 2 bases at V and 1 base at J, leaving 9 bases unmatched. The CDR3 spans 17 residues. Germline loops: CDR1 MNHEY, CDR2 SVGEGT. The CDR3 DNA reads as TGTGCCAGCAGTTACGAAGCCGGGACTAGCATATCCTACGAGCAGTACTTC. Translation gives CASSYEAGTSISYEQYF.

V usage is TRBV7-2 and J usage is TRBJ2-1; 8 nucleotides match TRBD2. The CDR3 sequence is 17 residues long. Germline assignment: CDR1 SGHTA and CDR2 FQGNSA. V shed 2 bases and J 3 bases; nucleotides not matched to a gene: 9. The CDR3 DNA reads TGTGCCAGCAGCTTATTAAGAGCGGGGGTTCTCTACAATGAGCAGTTCTTC. Its protein is CASSLLRAGVLYNEQFF.

The chain is built from TRBV7-9 and TRBJ2-7, with 9 bases that match TRBD1. Per the germline V gene, CDR1 is SEHNR and CDR2 is FQNEAQ (reference sequence). The CDR3 totals 13 residues. The ends lost 5 bases at V and 2 bases at J; junction bases unmatched: 1. CDR3 nucleotide sequence: TGTGCCAGCAGCCGGGACAGGGCCTACGAGCAGTACTTC. Its translation: CASSRDRAYEQYF.

This clone was detected only once. V gene TRBV5-1 combines with J gene TRBJ1-6; possibly TRBD1 for D (6 bases). CDR1 is SGHRS and CDR2 is YFSETQ in the germline V gene. There are 13 residues in the CDR3. The ends were cut back, 2 bases at V and 9 bases at J, with 9 bases in the middle. The CDR3 DNA follows: TGCGCCAGCAGCTTAATGACAGGTTCACCCCTCCACTTT. This gives the protein CASSLMTGSPLHF.

This chain uses TRBV9 with TRBJ2-3, with 7 positions matching TRBD2. This CDR3 contains 14 residues. CDR1 and CDR2 from the germline V gene are SGDLS and YYNGEE. V was pared by 2 bases and J by 2 bases, with 2 bases of the junction left unmatched. The CDR3 is CASSVSGFTDTQYF. The CDR3 DNA reads TGTGCCAGCAGCGTTAGCGGGTTCACAGATACGCAGTATTTT.

The chain has TRBV5-4 and TRBJ2-2; D remains ambiguous. The CDR3 has 14 amino acids. Germline loops: CDR1 SGHNT, CDR2 YYREEE (reference sequence). V was trimmed by 3 bases and J by 6 bases, leaving 12 bases between them. Here the CDR3 reads CASSSFNGAGELFF. CDR3 coding DNA: TGTGCCAGCAGCTCATTTAACGGTGCCGGGGAGCTGTTTTTT.

The rearrangement uses TRBV29-1 and TRBJ2-7; 11 bases fit TRBD2. CDR3 size: 13 residues. V shed 2 bases, J shed 6 bases, and the junction held 3 bases outside the gene matches. Germline assignment: CDR1 SQVTM and CDR2 ANQGSEA. CDR3 loop: CSVESLAGGEQYF. In DNA, the CDR3 is TGCAGCGTTGAAAGTCTAGCGGGGGGCGAGCAGTACTTC.

The J gene is TRBJ2-5, the V gene TRBV30, with D tentatively TRBD2 (6 bases). V was cut by 2 bases and J by 5 bases, with 9 bases left in between. CDR3 length: 12 amino acids. Germline V gene lookup returns CDR1 GTSNPN and CDR2 SVGIG (reference sequence). The CDR3 DNA reads TGTGCCTGGAGTCCGGCGGGGGAGACCCAGTACTTC. Protein product: CAWSPAGETQYF.

This chain uses TRBV20-1 with TRBJ1-6, with 10 bases that match TRBD1. Germline CDR1 and CDR2: DFQATT and SNEGSKA (reference sequence). The CDR3 runs 15 residues. Trimming removed 3 bases from V and 9 bases from J; junction bases left unmatched: 8. CDR3 coding DNA: TGCAGTGCTAGTTTTCTCGGGACAGGGGTTTCACCCCTCCACTTT. This translates into CSASFLGTGVSPLHF.

V and J are TRBV7-9 and TRBJ2-3, with 7 bases that match TRBD1. Looked up from germline, CDR1 is SEHNR and CDR2 is FQNEAQ (reference sequence). The CDR3 spans 15 residues. The junction had 4 bases not matched to a gene; V was cut back by 1 base and J by 3 bases. The CDR3 here is CASSLVVGQTDTQYF. CDR3 coding DNA: TGTGCCAGCAGCTTAGTGGTGGGACAGACAGATACGCAGTATTTT. The full variable domain, completed using reference TRBV7-9 and TRBJ2-3, is DTGVSQNPRHKITKRGQNVTFRCDPISEHNRLYWYRQTLGQGPEFLTYFQNEAQLEKSRLLSDRFSAERPKGSFSTLEIQRTEQGDSAMYLCASSLVVGQTDTQYFGPGTRLTVL.

Regarding this clone: The same CDR3 can be traced to other DNA sequences in this sample. The gene calls are TRBV7-9 and TRBJ2-2, with TRBD2 as a possible D gene (6 bases). Looked up from germline, CDR1 is SEHNR and CDR2 is FQNEAQ (reference sequence). V was pared by 2 bases and J by 4 bases, with 8 bases between. The CDR3 consists of 14 residues. The CDR3 nucleotides read TGTGCCAGCAGCTTACTCGGGGGCACCGGGGAGCTGTTTTTT. This sequence encodes CASSLLGGTGELFF.

The chain is built from TRBV6-6 and TRBJ1-3, with D tentatively TRBD1 (5 bases). The CDR3 has 16 residues. The ends were cut back, 6 bases at V and 1 base at J, with 16 bases in the middle. Germline V CDR1 and CDR2: MNHNY, SVGAGI (reference sequence). The CDR3 nucleotides are TGTGCCAGCAGCCCCGGGGGGATGGGATCTGGAAACACCATATATTTT. As protein: CASSPGGMGSGNTIYF.

Points on this clone: This specimen includes other DNA sequences encoding the same CDR3. This chain links TRBV9 with TRBJ2-1; 11 bases are shared with TRBD2. The CDR3 loop spans 16 amino acids. Germline V gives CDR1 SGDLS, CDR2 YYNGEE. J lost 4 bases, V lost 0 bases, and 3 bases had no gene match. CDR3 sequence (DNA): TGTGCCAGCAGCGTAGACCTAGCGGGGGGTTACAATGAGCAGTTCTTC. It translates to CASSVDLAGGYNEQFF.

The chain joins TRBV28 to TRBJ1-3; D call uncertain. CDR1 and CDR2 (germline): MDHEN, SYDVKM. CDR3 length: 16 amino acids. V lost 9 bases and J 7 bases, leaving 25 bases between the germline ends. The CDR3 DNA is TGTGCCAGTAGTCCGAGCGCCCCGCGGCCGGGGAACACCATATATTTT. This translates into CASSPSAPRPGNTIYF.

The chain couples TRBV7-9 to TRBJ2-7; TRBD2 agrees at 9 bases. The CDR3 has 16 residues. V shed 5 bases, J shed 6 bases, and the junction held 14 bases outside the gene matches. Germline values: CDR1 SEHNR, CDR2 FQNEAQ (reference sequence). CDR3 loop: CASSNGGVAGVGEQYF. The CDR3, as DNA: TGTGCCAGCAGCAATGGAGGGGTAGCGGGAGTGGGCGAGCAGTACTTC.

This chain links TRBV6-1 with TRBJ2-7, with 8 positions matching TRBD1. The CDR3 contains 14 residues. Germline values: CDR1 MNHNS, CDR2 SASEGT. V lost 2 bases, J lost 2 bases, and 2 bases stayed unmatched. For the CDR3, the DNA is TGTGCCAGCAGTGAATACAGGGGGGCCTACGAGCAGTACTTC. Residues: CASSEYRGAYEQYF.

This clone was counted between two and nine times. CDR3 DNA: TGTGCCAGCAGCTTGACAGGGTTAGGCTACACCTTC. Its protein is CASSLTGLGYTF. The rearrangement uses TRBV7-8 and TRBJ1-2, with TRBD1 matching 7 bases. Losses at the gene ends were 3 bases for V and 8 bases for J; bases not matched to a gene: 3. This CDR3 region has 12 residues. Germline-derived CDR1 and CDR2 are SGHVS and FQNEAQ.